This T cell receptor beta chain appears in the sequencing data of a study of cytomegalovirus exposure and HLA in healthy donors. Points from the study as a whole: About 87% or about 30% of the time was how often most TCR beta V segments were productive, according to an earlier analysis. It was approximately 150 TCR beta chains that were listed as cytomegalovirus-associated. A missense variant in DCLRE1C was later tied to TCR beta V- and J-gene trimming. Immune exposure information available was restricted to CMV serostatus.

The PCR had 60 Vbeta and 13 Jbeta primers. Assay used: immunoSEQ multiplex PCR; TCRdb lists only in-frame clones, some missing. The sample shows fewer than 80,000 clones, roughly 75% of them seen only once. This CDR3 region has 15 residues. Germline loops: CDR1 GTSNPN, CDR2 SVGIG (reference sequence). J gave up 6 bases and V 4 bases, and 6 bases lay outside the gene matches. In the case of this clone: No antigen is known for it.

The TCR originated in a woman aged 25 to 45 in good health and CMV-seronegative. Specimen: PBMCs. This chain links TRBV30 with TRBJ2-3, with TRBD2 matching over 14 bases. As DNA, the CDR3 is TGTGCCTGGACCCCGACTAGCGGGAGGGGGGATACGCAGTATTTT. Translation gives CAWTPTSGRGDTQYF.